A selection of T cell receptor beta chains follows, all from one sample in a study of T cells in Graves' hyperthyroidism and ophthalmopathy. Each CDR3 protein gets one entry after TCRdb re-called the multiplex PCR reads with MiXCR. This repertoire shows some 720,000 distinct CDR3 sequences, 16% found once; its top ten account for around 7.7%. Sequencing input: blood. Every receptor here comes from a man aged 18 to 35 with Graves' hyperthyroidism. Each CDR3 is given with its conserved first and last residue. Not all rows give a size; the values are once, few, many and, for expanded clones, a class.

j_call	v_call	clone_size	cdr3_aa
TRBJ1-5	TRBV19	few	CASSMKLGTENQPQHF
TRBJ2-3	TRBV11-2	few	CASSTRQPRVGDTQYF
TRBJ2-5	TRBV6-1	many	CASSPLEGGETQYF
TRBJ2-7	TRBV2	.	CASSEGTGGDEQYF
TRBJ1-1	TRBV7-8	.	CASSPQGGLDTEAFF
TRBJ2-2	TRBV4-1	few	CASSRTSGTWELFF
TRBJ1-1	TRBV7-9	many	CASSLETGGATEAFF
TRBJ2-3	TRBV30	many	CAWSLGGASTDTQYF
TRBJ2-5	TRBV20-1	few	CSASSARAGPFQETQYF
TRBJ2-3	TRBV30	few	CASGLAGVPDTQYF